Following are 21 T cell receptor beta chains from one sample sequenced in a study of blood T cell repertoires in COVID-19 (dated by TCRdb to about 2020). Library preparation employed the immunoSEQ multiplex PCR assay. Not all clones reach the TCRdb copy of this immuneACCESS table, which keeps in-frame sequences only. Checked studies attribute under half of the gap to unresolved V genes and leave the rest unexplained. Here the sample has 240,000 or so clones; less than 90% occur a single time. Of the sample, under 6.5% falls within the top ten clones. Material: peripheral blood. The receptors here all came from a man in his 60s with acute or convalescent COVID-19.

The chain employs TRBV5-4 and TRBJ1-2; possible D gene TRBD1, 6 bases. The CDR3 runs 14 residues. Germline-derived CDR1 and CDR2 are SGHNT and YYREEE (reference sequence). V was cut by 4 bases and J by 3 bases, with 13 bases left in between. This CDR3 reads CASSSDRRYYGYTF. CDR3 in DNA: TGTGCCAGCAGCAGCGACAGGCGTTACTATGGCTACACCTTC.

The V call is TRBV5-1, the J call TRBJ2-3, with 7 nucleotides matching TRBD2. This CDR3 contains 16 residues. Trimming took 0 bases from V and 4 from J; bases not matched to a gene: 8. Germline V lookup: CDR1 SGHRS, CDR2 YFSETQ. The CDR3, as DNA: TGCGCCAGCAGCTTGGGTTCCGGGACTACCTCAGATACGCAGTATTTT. It specifies CASSLGSGTTSDTQYF.

The chain combines TRBV14 with TRBJ2-2; no reliable D call. V lost 2 bases, J lost 4 bases, and 11 bases lay in between. Germline lookup yields CDR1 SGHDN and CDR2 FVKESK. The CDR3 sequence is 15 residues long. The DNA for the CDR3 is TGTGCCAGCAGCCAAAGAGCTCCCTCCACCGGGGAGCTGTTTTTT. This translates into CASSQRAPSTGELFF.

The chain carries TRBV12-3 or TRBV12-4 and TRBJ2-1; TRBD1 is a possible D gene (5 bases). Trimming removed 4 bases from V and 9 bases from J, with 10 bases in between. This CDR3 has 12 amino acids. This CDR3 is CASSSQGIEQFF. CDR3 in DNA: TGTGCCAGCAGTTCCCAGGGAATTGAGCAGTTCTTC.

The V and J genes are TRBV9 and TRBJ2-6; 8 bases align to TRBD1. There are 20 residues in the CDR3. From germline, CDR1 is SGDLS and CDR2 YYNGEE. V lost 0 bases, J lost 0 bases, and 11 bases stayed unmatched. CDR3 amino acids: CASSVAHPGTGLSGANVLTF. In DNA form, the CDR3 reads TGTGCCAGCAGCGTAGCCCACCCCGGGACAGGTCTCTCTGGGGCCAACGTCCTGACTTTC.

The gene calls are TRBV19 and TRBJ2-6, with D possibly matching TRBD1 (6 bases). The CDR3 is made up of 18 amino acids. V lost 6 bases, J lost 0 bases, and 18 bases lay in between. Per germline, CDR1 LNHDA and CDR2 SQIVND (reference sequence). The CDR3 here is CASSKRQAVVSGANVLTF. For the CDR3, the DNA is TGTGCCAGTAGCAAACGACAGGCTGTAGTCTCTGGGGCCAACGTCCTGACTTTC. Based on the CDR3 plus reference TRBV19 and TRBJ2-6, the full variable domain is DGGITQSPKYLFRKEGQNVTLSCEQNLNHDAMYWYRQDPGQGLRLIYYSQIVNDFQKGDIAEGYSVSREKKESFPLTVTSAQKNPTAFYLCASSKRQAVVSGANVLTFGAGSRLTVL.

This chain's CDR3 is CASSQSRSSEKLFF. CDR3 nucleotide sequence: TGTGCCAGCAGCCAGTCGCGGAGCAGTGAAAAACTGTTTTTT. The chain links TRBV11-1 to TRBJ1-4; D is undetermined. V lost 5 bases, J lost 7 bases, and 14 bases lay in between. Germline-derived CDR1 and CDR2 are SGHAT and FQDESV (reference sequence). The CDR3 consists of 14 residues.

The chain joins TRBV6-5 to TRBJ1-2; maybe TRBD1 (6 bases). The CDR3 runs 14 residues. The germline V gene encodes CDR1 MNHEY and CDR2 SVGAGI. V dropped 2 bases and J dropped 8 bases, with 15 bases sitting between them. The CDR3, as DNA: TGTGCCAGCAGTTACAGGGCGGGGGCTTTGGGCTACACCTTC. This sequence encodes CASSYRAGALGYTF.

The V and J genes are TRBV7-2 and TRBJ2-2, with 13 bases identical to TRBD2. The CDR3 contains 16 residues. Germline values: CDR1 SGHTA, CDR2 FQGNSA. V shed 5 bases, J shed 4 bases, and the junction held 4 bases outside the gene matches. The DNA for the CDR3 is TGTGCCAGCAGCCCCGGACTAGCGGGAGTCACCGGGGAGCTGTTTTTT. Translation gives CASSPGLAGVTGELFF.

V is TRBV27 and J is TRBJ2-7; maybe TRBD2 (5 bases). Germline V lookup: CDR1 MNHEY, CDR2 SMNVEV (reference sequence). This CDR3 is 15 amino acids long. V was pared by 3 bases and J by 3 bases, with 15 bases between. CDR3 nucleotide sequence: TGTGCCAGCAGTTTTCAGGCTATGGGAGACTACGAGCAGTACTTC. As protein: CASSFQAMGDYEQYF.

This clone has just one count. This chain links TRBV6-4 with TRBJ1-4; 8 bases are shared with TRBD1. Germline CDR1 reads MRHNA; CDR2 reads SNTAGT. Losses at the gene ends were 0 bases for V and 5 bases for J; bases not matched to a gene: 2. The CDR3 is made up of 15 amino acids. CDR3 residues: CASSDSGTGNEKLFF. DNA of the CDR3: TGTGCCAGCAGTGACTCCGGGACAGGCAATGAAAAACTGTTTTTT.

V gene TRBV5-1 combines with J gene TRBJ2-7; 12 bases match TRBD2. Trimming removed 4 bases from V and 3 bases from J; junction bases left unmatched: 14. This CDR3 has 18 amino acids. The V gene's germline CDR1 is SGHRS and CDR2 YFSETQ. The chain's CDR3 is CASSVRLAGGPVSYEQYF. The CDR3 bases are TGCGCCAGCAGCGTCCGGCTAGCGGGAGGGCCGGTGAGCTACGAGCAGTACTTC.

This clone was recorded only once. The chain carries TRBV14 and TRBJ2-1; 7 nucleotides align to TRBD2. Germline assignment: CDR1 SGHDN and CDR2 FVKESK. V lost 0 bases and J lost 5; bases outside the gene matches: 4. The CDR3 length is 15 residues. The CDR3 loop is CASSQEAGRNNEQFF. In DNA, the CDR3 is TGTGCCAGCAGCCAAGAAGCGGGAAGAAACAATGAGCAGTTCTTC.

This chain links TRBV27 with TRBJ1-2, with TRBD1 matching over 9 bases. Trimming cost V 3 bases and J 4 bases; bases outside gene matches: 6. Germline loops: CDR1 MNHEY, CDR2 SMNVEV (reference sequence). The CDR3 has 15 amino acids. This chain's CDR3 is CASSLTGGHSYGYTF. The CDR3 DNA is TGTGCCAGCAGTTTGACAGGGGGGCATAGCTATGGCTACACCTTC.

At least ten counts were recorded for this clone. V is TRBV9 and J is TRBJ2-3; 7 bases map to TRBD1. This CDR3 contains 17 residues. With 0 bases clipped from V and 2 bases from J, the junction kept 9 bases outside the gene matches. Germline loops: CDR1 SGDLS, CDR2 YYNGEE. CDR3 region: CASSVGQGLDLTDTQYF. CDR3 in DNA: TGTGCCAGCAGCGTAGGACAGGGCCTGGACCTCACAGATACGCAGTATTTT. Combining the CDR3 with reference TRBV9 and TRBJ2-3 gives the whole variable domain DSGVTQTPKHLITATGQRVTLRCSPRSGDLSVYWYQQSLDQGLQFLIQYYNGEERAKGNILERFSAQQFPDLHSELNLSSLELGDSALYFCASSVGQGLDLTDTQYFGPGTRLTVL.

V and J are TRBV2 and TRBJ1-2; TRBD1 is a possible D gene (5 bases). This CDR3 has 15 amino acids. V was pared by 1 base and J by 4 bases, with 13 bases between. Germline V CDR1 and CDR2: SNHLY, FYNNEI. The CDR3 loop is CASSEENRRIYGYTF. The CDR3 bases are TGTGCCAGCAGTGAAGAGAACAGGCGGATCTATGGCTACACCTTC.

The gene calls are TRBV15 and TRBJ1-4; perhaps TRBD1 as D (6 bases). This CDR3 comprises 15 residues. Germline CDR1 LNHNV, CDR2 YYDKDF (reference sequence). V lost 6 bases and J lost 0, with 11 bases in between. The CDR3 is CATSKGGTTNEKLFF. The CDR3 DNA reads TGTGCCACCAGTAAGGGGGGGACAACTAATGAAAAACTGTTTTTT.

V usage is TRBV6-6 and J usage is TRBJ1-3, with D perhaps TRBD1 (5 bases). In germline, CDR1 is MNHNY, CDR2 SVGAGI (reference sequence). V gave up 5 bases and J gave up 0 bases, with 11 bases separating them. This CDR3 region has 15 residues. The CDR3 sequence is CASSDPTDSGNTIYF. In DNA, the CDR3 is TGTGCCAGCAGTGACCCGACAGACTCTGGAAACACCATATATTTT.

The gene calls are TRBV5-5 and TRBJ2-7; the D gene is possibly TRBD2 (5 bases). V was pared by 4 bases and J by 2 bases, with 16 bases between. CDR1 and CDR2 from the germline V gene are SGHKS and YYEKEE (reference sequence). The CDR3 sequence is 15 residues long. CDR3 sequence: CASSPHVGAAYEQYF. The CDR3 DNA reads TGTGCCAGCAGCCCGCACGTGGGAGCGGCCTACGAGCAGTACTTC.

This rearrangement joins TRBV19 to TRBJ1-4, with D possibly being TRBD1 (6 bases). Germline V gene data show CDR1 as LNHDA and CDR2 as SQIVND (reference sequence). The CDR3 is 14 amino acids. V was clipped by 5 bases and J by 0 bases, with 7 bases between them. CDR3 residues: CASSAGATNEKLFF. CDR3 coding DNA: TGTGCCAGTAGTGCAGGGGCAACTAATGAAAAACTGTTTTTT.

The gene calls are TRBV7-2 and TRBJ2-2, with 7 bases matching TRBD1. CDR1 is SGHTA, CDR2 FQGNSA, per germline. This CDR3 is 15 amino acids long. V was pared by 5 bases and J by 2 bases, with 5 bases of the junction left unmatched. The CDR3 DNA is TGTGCCAGCAGCCCCGGGACAGCCAACACCGGGGAGCTGTTTTTT. Its translation: CASSPGTANTGELFF. The full variable domain, rest sourced from reference TRBV7-2 and TRBJ2-2, is GAGVSQSPSNKVTEKGKDVELRCDPISGHTALYWYRQSLGQGLEFLIYFQGNSAPDKSGLPSDRFSAERTGGSVSTLTIQRTQQEDSAVYLCASSPGTANTGELFFGEGSRLTVL.